This paragraph covers one T cell receptor (beta chain) sequence. Trimming cost V 4 bases and J 3 bases; bases outside gene matches: 3. The germline gives CDR1 MNHNY, CDR2 SVGAGI (reference sequence). The CDR3 sequence is 14 residues long. The data derive from a study of Tregs in tolerant kidney transplant recipients. Produced via immunoSEQ multiplex PCR; TCRdb's table is partial and in-frame only. The data hold tens of thousands of clones, with 75% to 95% observed a single time. Sequences were obtained from Tregs from blood. This TCR was sampled from a human donor in good health. V usage is TRBV6-6 and J usage is TRBJ2-3; 8 bases are shared with TRBD1. The CDR3 spells CASSLQGVTDTQYF. CDR3 nucleotides: TGTGCCAGCAGTTTACAGGGGGTGACAGATACGCAGTATTTT.